This is a list of T cell receptor beta chains from one sample in a study of human T cells and chemical hapten exposure. TCRdb redid the calling of the RACE reads with MiXCR, one entry per CDR3 protein. The table shows tens of thousands of distinct CDR3 sequences, with 9.9% occurring only once. Sequences were derived from whole blood, sampled in connection with sensitization to the hapten diphenylcyclopropenone (DPC). These receptors were taken from a woman between 40 and 55 years old with alopecia areata. Some clones in this sample may be carry-over from other donors' samples. Both conserved end residues are part of each CDR3. A D gene is named only where the DNA matches it firmly. Clone size is shown for a subset of rows, as once, few, many or a class of expanded clone.

clone_size j_call d_call v_call cdr3_nt cdr3_aa
few TRBJ1-3 . TRBV4-1 TGCGCCAGCAGCAAAGGGAGAAGTCAGGGCTTGTCTGGAAACACCATATATTTT CASSKGRSQGLSGNTIYF
. TRBJ2-3 . TRBV7-3 TGTGCCAGCAGCCCAGGGGGGGCAGGAGATACGCAGTATTTT CASSPGGAGDTQYF
. TRBJ1-1 . TRBV20-1 TGCAGTGCTAGGTGGGGCACTGAAGCTTTCTTT CSARWGTEAFF
many TRBJ1-4 . TRBV20-1 TGCAGTGCTCTTCAAGGGGCCAGGAATGAAAAACTGTTTTTT CSALQGARNEKLFF
many TRBJ2-2 . TRBV20-1 TGCAGTGCTAGAGATGGTATCGGGGAGAAGACCGGGGAGCTGTTTTTT CSARDGIGEKTGELFF
few TRBJ1-4 . TRBV5-4 TGTGCCAGCAGCTTGGATGTGACGGAGGAAAAACTGTTTTTT CASSLDVTEEKLFF
. TRBJ2-7 . TRBV6-6 TGTGCCAGCAGTTACTCAACAGCGTCCTACGAGCAGTACTTC CASSYSTASYEQYF
. TRBJ2-5 TRBD1 TRBV20-1 TGCAGTGCTAGAGACCCCACTACAGGGGGAGAGACCCAGTACTTC CSARDPTTGGETQYF
. TRBJ2-1 . TRBV2 TGTGCCAGCATTACGGACCAATCCTACAATGAGCAGTTCTTC CASITDQSYNEQFF
many TRBJ1-5 . TRBV12-3/TRBV12-4 TGTGCCAGCAGTTTATTCAGTAGGGATCAGCCCCAGCATTTT CASSLFSRDQPQHF
many TRBJ2-2 TRBD2 TRBV6-2/TRBV6-3 TGTGCCAGCAGTGCCGGGGGGGAGAACACCGGGGAGCTGTTTTTT CASSAGGENTGELFF
many TRBJ1-6 . TRBV18 TGTGCCAGCTCACCACAGGGAGCTTCACCCCTCCACTTT CASSPQGASPLHF
. TRBJ2-2 . TRBV25-1 TGTGCCAGCAGTGGTTTCCTCGGGGAGCTGTTTTTT CASSGFLGELFF
many TRBJ1-2 . TRBV20-1 TGCAGTGCCCCGAGTGAGGTTTGGCCTAACTATGGCTACACCTTC CSAPSEVWPNYGYTF
. TRBJ1-2 . TRBV30 TGTGCCTGGAGGGAACAGGGAGGTGGCTACACCTTC CAWREQGGGYTF
. TRBJ1-5 TRBD1 TRBV5-6 TGTGCCAGCAGTTCAGGGGGCGATAACCAGCCCCAGCATTTT CASSSGGDNQPQHF
few TRBJ2-1 TRBD2 TRBV3-1 TGTGCCAGCAGCTCCACAGCGGGGGGTGAGGGAAATGAGCAGTTCTTC CASSSTAGGEGNEQFF
few TRBJ1-1 . TRBV12-3/TRBV12-4 TGTGCCAGCAGTTTGACCACTGAAGCTTTCTTT CASSLTTEAFF
many TRBJ2-1 . TRBV3-1 TGTGCCAGAAGCGCACGGGGGCGGGGCAATGAGCAGTTCTTC CARSARGRGNEQFF
many TRBJ2-7 . TRBV29-1 TGCAGCGTTCGACGGGGCGAGGGGAGTCGCGAGCAGTACTTC CSVRRGEGSREQYF
many TRBJ2-3 . TRBV6-4 TGTGCCAGCAGTGACGGAGCAACAGATACGCAGTATTTT CASSDGATDTQYF
few TRBJ2-1 TRBD1 TRBV10-3 TGTGCGTCCGGGCAGGGGGTCAATGAGCAGTTCTTC CASGQGVNEQFF
few TRBJ1-1 . TRBV20-1 TGCAGTGCTAGAGGGCAGGGCATAGGTCTCACTGAAGCTTTCTTT CSARGQGIGLTEAFF
many TRBJ2-3 TRBD1 TRBV18 TGTGCCAGCTCACCCCCGGGACAGGGGGAGGCAGATACGCAGTATTTT CASSPPGQGEADTQYF
many TRBJ1-6 . TRBV20-1 TGCAGTGCTGTCAGAGTAATGAATTCACCCCTCCACTTT CSAVRVMNSPLHF
. TRBJ2-5 . TRBV11-2 TGTGCCAGCAGCGACAGCGAGGGAGCGAACCAAGAGACCCAGTACTTC CASSDSEGANQETQYF
few TRBJ1-2 . TRBV2 TGTGCCAGCACGGGGGCCGACCCCTATGGCTACACCTTC CASTGADPYGYTF
. TRBJ2-2 TRBD2 TRBV5-8 TGTGCCAGCAGCCCCGACGGACTAGCGGGGGGAAAGATCGGGGAGCTGTTTTTT CASSPDGLAGGKIGELFF
. TRBJ1-1 . TRBV12-5 TGTGCTAGTGGTTTCGGGGGTAACACTGAAGCTTTCTTT CASGFGGNTEAFF
few TRBJ1-4 TRBD1 TRBV20-1 TGCAGTGCCTTAGACAGGGGAAGAAGTGAAAAACTGTTTTTT CSALDRGRSEKLFF
many TRBJ2-2 TRBD1 TRBV12-3/TRBV12-4 TGTGCCAGCAGTGGGACGGACAGGGCGAGCGGGGAGCTGTTTTTT CASSGTDRASGELFF
. TRBJ2-7 . TRBV12-3/TRBV12-4 TGTGCCAGCAGTATCCGGAGGCAGGGCTCCTACGAGCAGTACTTC CASSIRRQGSYEQYF
few TRBJ1-1 . TRBV21-1 TGTGCCAGCAGCAAAGCGAGACAGGAGATCGTCCCTTGTGAAGCTTTCTTT CASSKARQEIVPCEAFF
many TRBJ1-2 . TRBV12-3/TRBV12-4 TGTGCCAGCAGTACCCAACAGGGTCGCGGCTACACCTTC CASSTQQGRGYTF
many TRBJ1-5 . TRBV2 TGTGCCAGTACAATGGGGCGCGGGAATCAGCCCCAGCATTTT CASTMGRGNQPQHF
few TRBJ2-2 TRBD1 TRBV9 TGTGCCAGCAGCGCCGGGACAGGGGGCTCGCTGTTTTTT CASSAGTGGSLFF